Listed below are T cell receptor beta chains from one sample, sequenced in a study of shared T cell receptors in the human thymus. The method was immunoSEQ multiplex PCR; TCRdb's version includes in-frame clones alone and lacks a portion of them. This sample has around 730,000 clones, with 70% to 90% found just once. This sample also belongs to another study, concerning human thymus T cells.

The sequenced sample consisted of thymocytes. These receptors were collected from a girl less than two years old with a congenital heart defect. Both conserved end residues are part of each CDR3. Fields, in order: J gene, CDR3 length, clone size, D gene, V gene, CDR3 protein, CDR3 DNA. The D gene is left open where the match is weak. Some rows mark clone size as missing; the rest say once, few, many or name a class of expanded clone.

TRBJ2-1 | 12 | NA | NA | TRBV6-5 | CASSFQGGEQFF | TGTGCCAGCAGTTTCCAGGGTGGGGAGCAGTTCTTC
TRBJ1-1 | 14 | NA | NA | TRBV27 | CASSLADSNTEAFF | TGTGCCAGCAGTCTGGCGGATTCGAACACTGAAGCTTTCTTT
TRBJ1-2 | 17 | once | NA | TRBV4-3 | CASSAGEGGGIPYGYTF | TGCGCCAGCAGCGCGGGGGAGGGGGGAGGGATCCCCTATGGCTACACCTTC
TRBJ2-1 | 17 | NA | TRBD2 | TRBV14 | CASSSRKLAGGRRGRFF | TGTGCCAGCAGCTCCAGAAAACTAGCGGGGGGGCGACGGGGAAGGTTCTTC
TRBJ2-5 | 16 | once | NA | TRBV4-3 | CASSQDMWQRKETQYF | TGCGCCAGCAGCCAAGATATGTGGCAGCGAAAAGAGACCCAGTACTTC
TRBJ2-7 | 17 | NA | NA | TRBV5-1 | CASSLGWSAKRSYEQYF | TGCGCCAGCAGCTTGGGCTGGTCGGCCAAGCGTTCCTACGAGCAGTACTTC
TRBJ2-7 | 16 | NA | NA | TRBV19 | CASTKHPGLLAGEQYF | TGTGCCAGTACCAAACACCCCGGGCTTCTCGCGGGCGAGCAGTACTTC
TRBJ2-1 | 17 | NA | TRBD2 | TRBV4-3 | CASSQEMRGGHYNEQFF | TGCGCCAGCAGCCAAGAGATGCGGGGGGGGCACTACAATGAGCAGTTCTTC
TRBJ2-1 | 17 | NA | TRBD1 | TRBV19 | CATGDLYCRTGDNEQFF | TGTGCGACAGGGGATCTTTACTGCCGTACGGGTGACAATGAGCAGTTCTTC
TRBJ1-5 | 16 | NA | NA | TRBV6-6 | CASSYQRAGSRQPQHF | TGTGCCAGCAGTTATCAGCGGGCAGGGTCGCGACAGCCCCAGCATTTT
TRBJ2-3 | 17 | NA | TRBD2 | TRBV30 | CARGTSGGPGGEDTQYF | TGTGCCCGCGGGACTAGCGGGGGGCCAGGGGGTGAAGATACGCAGTATTTT
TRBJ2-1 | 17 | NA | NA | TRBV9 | CASSTQPGQDGYNEQFF | TGTGCCAGCAGCACCCAACCGGGACAAGACGGCTACAATGAGCAGTTCTTC
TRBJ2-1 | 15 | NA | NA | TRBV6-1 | CASRTGPSSGHEQFF | TGTGCCAGCAGGACCGGGCCCTCGAGCGGACATGAGCAGTTCTTC
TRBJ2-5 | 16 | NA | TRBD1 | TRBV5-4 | CASSPRRTGWPETQYF | TGTGCCAGCAGCCCCCGGCGGACAGGGTGGCCGGAGACCCAGTACTTC
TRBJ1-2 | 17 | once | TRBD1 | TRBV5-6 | CASSFISSSGGEDGYTF | TGTGCCAGCAGCTTTATATCCTCGTCAGGGGGCGAGGATGGCTACACCTTC
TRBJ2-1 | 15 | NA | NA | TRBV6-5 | CASSYGLESGNEQFF | TGTGCCAGCAGTTACGGGTTAGAGTCAGGGAATGAGCAGTTCTTC
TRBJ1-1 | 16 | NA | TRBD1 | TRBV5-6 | CASSLDLGQGAGKAFF | TGTGCCAGCAGCTTGGACCTAGGACAGGGGGCTGGTAAGGCTTTCTTT
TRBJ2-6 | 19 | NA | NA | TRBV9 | CASSPDLLQGRSGANVLTF | TGTGCCAGCAGCCCTGACCTTTTACAGGGCCGGTCTGGGGCCAACGTCCTGACTTTC
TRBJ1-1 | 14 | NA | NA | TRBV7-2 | CASSLRSPNTEAFF | TGTGCCAGCAGCCTACGATCCCCGAACACTGAAGCTTTCTTT
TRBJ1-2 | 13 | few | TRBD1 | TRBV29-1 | CSVCSGGAYGYTF | TGCAGCGTTTGCTCAGGGGGTGCCTATGGCTACACCTTC
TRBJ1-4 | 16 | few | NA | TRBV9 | CASSGQTGSANEKLFF | TGTGCCAGCAGCGGGCAAACAGGGTCGGCTAATGAAAAACTGTTTTTT
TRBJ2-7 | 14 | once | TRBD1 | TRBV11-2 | CASSPGAGGYEQYF | TGTGCCAGCAGCCCCGGGGCAGGGGGCTACGAGCAGTACTTC
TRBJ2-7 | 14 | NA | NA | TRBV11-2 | CASSLDSEGYEQYF | TGTGCCAGCAGCTTAGATTCGGAGGGCTACGAGCAGTACTTC
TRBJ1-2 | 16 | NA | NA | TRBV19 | CASSIVPRLGHYGYTF | TGTGCCAGTAGTATAGTTCCCCGGCTGGGGCACTATGGCTACACCTTC
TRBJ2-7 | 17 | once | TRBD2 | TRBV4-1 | CASSSRRGGPSSYEQYF | TGCGCCAGCAGCTCCCGTCGCGGGGGACCGAGCTCCTACGAGCAGTACTTC
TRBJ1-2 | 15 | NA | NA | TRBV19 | CASSPGRLADYGYTF | TGTGCCAGTAGTCCCGGTAGGCTGGCGGACTATGGCTACACCTTC
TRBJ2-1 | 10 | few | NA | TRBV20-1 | CSARYNEQFF | TGCAGTGCTAGATATAATGAGCAGTTCTTC
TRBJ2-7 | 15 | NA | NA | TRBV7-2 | CASSLEAGPRYEQYF | TGTGCCAGCAGCTTAGAGGCGGGACCTCGTTACGAGCAGTACTTC
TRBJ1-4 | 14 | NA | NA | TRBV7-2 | CASNTEGPGEKLFF | TGTGCCAGCAACACTGAGGGTCCGGGGGAAAAACTGTTTTTT
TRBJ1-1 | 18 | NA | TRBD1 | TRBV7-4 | CASSSTFPAGTGDTEAFF | TGTGCCAGCAGCTCAACCTTCCCGGCAGGGACAGGGGACACTGAAGCTTTCTTT
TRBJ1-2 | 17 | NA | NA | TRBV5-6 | CASSLTEGGPGLLGYTF | TGTGCCAGCAGCTTAACCGAAGGAGGGCCGGGCCTCCTTGGCTACACCTTC
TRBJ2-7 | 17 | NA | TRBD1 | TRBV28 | CASSHTNRQGVNYEQYF | TGTGCCAGCAGCCATACTAACCGACAGGGGGTTAACTACGAGCAGTACTTC
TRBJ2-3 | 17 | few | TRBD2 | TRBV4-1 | CASSQLLSSGGGNTQYF | TGCGCCAGCAGCCAGTTATTATCTAGCGGGGGGGGGAATACGCAGTATTTT
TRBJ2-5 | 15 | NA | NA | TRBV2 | CASSEAAGRQETQYF | TGTGCCAGCAGTGAAGCGGCGGGGCGACAAGAGACCCAGTACTTC
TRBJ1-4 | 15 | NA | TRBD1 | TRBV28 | CASSLLTGGNEKLFF | TGTGCCAGCAGTTTGCTTACAGGGGGTAATGAAAAACTGTTTTTT
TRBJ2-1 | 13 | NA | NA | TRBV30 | CAWNPKHPNEQFF | TGTGCCTGGAATCCGAAACACCCCAATGAGCAGTTCTTC
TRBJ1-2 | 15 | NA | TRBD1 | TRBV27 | CASRTYLTGGSGYTF | TGTGCCAGCCGTACGTATTTGACAGGGGGCTCAGGCTACACCTTC